This T cell receptor beta chain comes out of a study of identical twins. Study results and caveats: In beta out-of-frame sequences, the excess sharing between twins was weaker.

TCRdb re-derived calls from the 5' RACE reads in MiXCR, one entry per CDR3 protein. The table lists over 550,000 distinct CDR3 sequences, about 7.6% of them singletons. This clonotype was recorded at least ten times. What it binds is not known. These sequences were also reported in another study, on yellow fever vaccine responses in identical twins.

The sample was PBMCs. The TCR originated in a woman younger than 30 in good health.

In DNA form, the CDR3 reads TGCGCCAGCAGCTTGGATGGGGCCACTGAAGCTTTCTTT. The encoded protein is CASSLDGATEAFF. V is TRBV5-1 and J is TRBJ1-1, with a possible D match to TRBD1 (5 bases). Germline-derived CDR1 and CDR2 are SGHRS and YFSETQ. The CDR3 is made up of 13 amino acids. Between the trimmed V and J ends, which lost 0 bases and 4 bases, there was a span of 7 bases.